This TCR beta chain was identified in a study of cytomegalovirus exposure and HLA in healthy donors. Study findings and constraints: Presence/absence analysis assumed near-uniform sequencing depth across donors.

PCR employed 60 Vbeta and 13 Jbeta primers. Some clones are missing from TCRdb's copy, which holds only in-frame ones; the method was immunoSEQ multiplex PCR. The table lists more than 150,000 clones, about four fifths of them singletons, with roughly 1.4% in the top ten. From germline, CDR1 is SGHVS and CDR2 FNYEAQ. Trimming pared 2 bases from V and 3 bases from J, leaving 8 bases between. This CDR3 has 13 amino acids. Turning to this clone: The target antigen is unknown.

The clonotype comes from a man in his forties or fifties in good health and CMV-seronegative. The sample comprised PBMCs. The chain couples TRBV7-6 to TRBJ2-7; D unresolved. The CDR3 region has the DNA TGTGCCAGCAGCTTATGGCAACACTACGAGCAGTACTTC. It encodes CASSLWQHYEQYF. The complete variable domain, with remaining parts taken from reference TRBV7-6 and TRBJ2-7, reads GAGVSQSPRYKVTKRGQDVALRCDPISGHVSLYWYRQALGQGPEFLTYFNYEAQQDKSGLPNDRFSAERPEGSISTLTIQRTEQRDSAMYRCASSLWQHYEQYFGPGTRLTVT.